A selection of T cell receptor beta chains follows, all from one sample in a study of identical twins. TCRdb called the 5' RACE reads again in MiXCR, with one record for every CDR3 protein. The sample holds 500,000 to 600,000 distinct CDR3 sequences, 22% seen once. These same records also appear under a second study, on T cells expressing NK-cell markers.

The sequenced sample was CD4+ T cells sorted from blood. Receptors were obtained from a woman younger than 30 in good health. Each CDR3 is given with its conserved first and last residue. A D gene is named only where the DNA matches it firmly. For some rows the clone size is stated as once, few or many, or as a class when expanded; others skip it.

j_call | v_call | d_call | clone_size | cdr3_aa | cdr3_nt
TRBJ2-2 | TRBV20-1 | . | . | CSAWKRSWGEVTGELFF | TGCAGTGCCTGGAAGCGTTCTTGGGGAGAGGTCACCGGGGAGCTGTTTTTT
TRBJ2-7 | TRBV10-3 | . | . | CAIGLRGGEQYF | TGTGCCATCGGACTCAGGGGGGGCGAGCAGTACTTC
TRBJ2-1 | TRBV20-1 | TRBD1 | . | CSAIRTGSYNEQFF | TGCAGTGCAATAAGGACAGGGTCCTACAATGAGCAGTTCTTC
TRBJ2-7 | TRBV12-3/TRBV12-4 | TRBD2 | many | CASSPSGTRGFYEQYF | TGTGCCAGCAGTCCAAGTGGGACTAGGGGATTCTACGAGCAGTACTTC
TRBJ1-2 | TRBV7-9 | TRBD1 | . | CASSYNHGQGGGYTF | TGTGCCAGCAGCTACAATCATGGACAGGGAGGTGGCTACACCTTC
TRBJ2-3 | TRBV20-1 | TRBD2 | . | CSATTAGGLTDTQYF | TGCAGTGCTACGACAGCGGGGGGACTCACAGATACGCAGTATTTT
TRBJ1-1 | TRBV19 | TRBD1 | . | CASSYRGYTEAFF | TGTGCCAGTAGTTACAGGGGGTACACTGAAGCTTTCTTT
TRBJ1-2 | TRBV12-3/TRBV12-4 | . | few | CASTRTDYGYTF | TGTGCCAGCACCCGGACAGACTATGGCTACACCTTC
TRBJ2-7 | TRBV20-1 | . | few | CSVGVSAYEQYF | TGCAGTGTGGGGGTTTCGGCCTACGAGCAGTACTTC
TRBJ1-1 | TRBV6-5 | . | many | CASSYETEAFF | TGTGCCAGCAGTTACGAAACTGAAGCTTTCTTT
TRBJ2-2 | TRBV6-1 | . | few | CASSTNRDFNTGELFF | TGTGCCAGCAGTACCAACAGGGATTTTAACACCGGGGAGCTGTTTTTT
TRBJ2-2 | TRBV7-2 | TRBD2 | few | CASSFSTSAGELFF | TGTGCCAGCAGCTTCTCGACTAGCGCCGGGGAGCTGTTTTTT
TRBJ2-2 | TRBV20-1 | . | . | CSARDPGNTGELFF | TGCAGTGCTAGAGATCCGGGGAACACCGGGGAGCTGTTTTTT
TRBJ2-5 | TRBV29-1 | TRBD2 | . | CSGKRGGTQYF | TGCAGCGGCAAACGGGGGGGGACCCAGTACTTC
TRBJ2-5 | TRBV7-9 | . | . | CASSRDLVQETQYF | TGTGCCAGCAGCCGAGACTTAGTCCAAGAGACCCAGTACTTC
TRBJ2-1 | TRBV29-1 | . | many | CSVPDLISYNEQFF | TGCAGCGTGCCCGACTTGATCTCCTACAATGAGCAGTTCTTC
TRBJ2-7 | TRBV2 | . | few | CASSVARNEQYF | TGTGCCAGCAGTGTCGCCCGGAACGAGCAGTACTTC
TRBJ1-1 | TRBV12-3/TRBV12-4 | . | many | CASSSGREAFF | TGTGCCAGCAGTTCTGGCAGGGAAGCTTTCTTT
TRBJ1-4 | TRBV12-3/TRBV12-4 | TRBD1 | few | CASSARQGGNEKLFF | TGTGCCAGCAGTGCTAGACAGGGGGGAAATGAAAAACTGTTTTTT
TRBJ1-6 | TRBV6-5 | . | few | CASSYPAGSPLHF | TGTGCCAGCAGTTACCCCGCAGGGTCACCCCTCCACTTT
TRBJ2-1 | TRBV4-3 | TRBD2 | many | CASSLTSGRNNEQFF | TGCGCCAGCAGCCTAACTAGCGGGAGAAACAATGAGCAGTTCTTC
TRBJ2-3 | TRBV5-1 | . | . | CASSLRRHTDTQYF | TGCGCCAGCAGCTTAAGGAGGCACACAGATACGCAGTATTTT
TRBJ2-1 | TRBV3-1 | . | . | CASSLGRGYNEQFF | TGTGCCAGCAGCCTGGGCCGGGGGTACAATGAGCAGTTCTTC
TRBJ2-5 | TRBV6-1 | TRBD2 | once | CASSASGGYTLAQYF | TGTGCCAGCAGTGCCAGCGGGGGCTACACGCTGGCCCAGTACTTC
TRBJ2-1 | TRBV11-2 | . | . | CASSLDTVEQFF | TGTGCCAGCAGCTTAGATACCGTTGAGCAGTTCTTC
TRBJ1-1 | TRBV18 | TRBD1 | . | CASSLQGITEAFF | TGTGCCAGCTCCCTACAGGGGATCACTGAAGCTTTCTTT
TRBJ1-1 | TRBV12-3/TRBV12-4 | . | . | CASSLLADGEAFF | TGTGCCAGCAGTCTCCTGGCGGATGGGGAAGCTTTCTTT
TRBJ2-7 | TRBV29-1 | . | . | CSVVSGQTYEQYF | TGCAGCGTTGTATCCGGACAGACCTACGAGCAGTACTTC
TRBJ2-1 | TRBV27 | TRBD2 | . | CASSFVLAGVNEQFF | TGTGCCAGCAGTTTTGTGCTAGCGGGGGTTAATGAGCAGTTCTTC
TRBJ1-2 | TRBV10-3 | . | few | CAISEAGSYGYTF | TGTGCCATCAGTGAGGCCGGGAGCTATGGCTACACCTTC
TRBJ2-7 | TRBV3-1 | . | . | CASSQDLDEQYF | TGTGCCAGCAGCCAGGACCTGGACGAGCAGTACTTC
TRBJ2-3 | TRBV5-1 | TRBD2 | once | CASSLGSGRVEDTQYF | TGCGCCAGCAGCTTGGGGTCGGGGAGGGTTGAGGATACGCAGTATTTT
TRBJ1-4 | TRBV7-9 | . | . | CASSLALGLGNEKLFF | TGTGCCAGCAGCTTAGCGCTCGGGCTCGGTAATGAAAAACTGTTTTTT
TRBJ2-7 | TRBV7-8 | TRBD2 | many | CASSGTSSGTYEQYF | TGTGCCAGCAGTGGAACGTCTAGCGGGACCTACGAGCAGTACTTC
TRBJ2-2 | TRBV14 | TRBD1 | few | CASSQVKGASTGELFF | TGTGCCAGCAGCCAAGTAAAGGGGGCCAGCACCGGGGAGCTGTTTTTT
TRBJ2-1 | TRBV11-3 | TRBD2 | . | CASSPNSGANNEQFF | TGTGCCAGCAGCCCGAATAGCGGGGCGAACAATGAGCAGTTCTTC
TRBJ1-1 | TRBV6-5 | . | . | CASLGSYTEAFF | TGTGCCAGTCTGGGTAGTTACACTGAAGCTTTCTTT
TRBJ2-3 | TRBV5-5 | . | few | CASSLQVDTQYF | TGTGCCAGCAGCCTACAGGTTGATACGCAGTATTTT
TRBJ1-1 | TRBV20-1 | TRBD1 | . | CSGTGGKTEAFF | TGCAGCGGGACAGGGGGGAAGACTGAAGCTTTCTTT
TRBJ2-1 | TRBV9 | . | few | CASSVRADHYNEQFF | TGTGCCAGCAGCGTCAGAGCGGACCACTACAATGAGCAGTTCTTC
TRBJ2-3 | TRBV4-1 | . | once | CASSQDRRFTDTQYF | TGCGCCAGCAGCCAAGACCGGCGATTCACAGATACGCAGTATTTT
TRBJ2-3 | TRBV20-1 | TRBD2 | few | CSARAPGLAGGTDTQYF | TGCAGTGCTAGAGCCCCCGGGTTAGCGGGGGGCACAGATACGCAGTATTTT
TRBJ2-2 | TRBV5-1 | . | few | CASQEGPGELFF | TGCGCCTCCCAAGAGGGGCCCGGGGAGCTGTTTTTT
TRBJ2-2 | TRBV10-3 | . | once | CAISFGLHSGELFF | TGTGCCATCAGCTTTGGGCTCCACAGCGGGGAGCTGTTTTTT
TRBJ2-1 | TRBV7-9 | . | few | CASSLVGDTNEQFF | TGTGCCAGCAGCTTAGTGGGAGACACCAATGAGCAGTTCTTC
TRBJ1-6 | TRBV6-5 | . | . | CASSYRAKSPLHF | TGTGCCAGCAGTTACAGGGCTAAGTCACCCCTCCACTTT
TRBJ2-1 | TRBV7-2 | . | . | CASSFLGRDNEQFF | TGTGCCAGCAGCTTTCTGGGACGCGACAATGAGCAGTTCTTC
TRBJ1-1 | TRBV6-1 | TRBD1 | few | CASSGEGAGTFF | TGTGCCAGCAGTGGCGAGGGGGCAGGGACTTTCTTT
TRBJ2-7 | TRBV3-1 | TRBD1 | . | CASSQRDRGTEQYF | TGTGCCAGCAGCCAGCGGGACAGGGGAACCGAGCAGTACTTC
TRBJ1-1 | TRBV6-1 | . | . | CASRRGVENEAFF | TGTGCCAGCCGAAGAGGGGTAGAAAATGAAGCTTTCTTT
TRBJ2-1 | TRBV12-3/TRBV12-4 | . | many | CASSFRGEQFF | TGTGCCAGCAGTTTTCGGGGTGAGCAGTTCTTC
TRBJ2-1 | TRBV4-2 | TRBD2 | few | CASSQEGTNYNEQFF | TGTGCCAGCAGCCAAGAAGGGACTAACTACAATGAGCAGTTCTTC
TRBJ1-1 | TRBV4-2 | . | . | CASSRGRSGTEAFF | TGTGCCAGCAGCAGAGGACGGTCGGGCACTGAAGCTTTCTTT
TRBJ2-5 | TRBV7-9 | . | few | CASSSTSLYQETQYF | TGTGCCAGCAGCTCAACCTCGTTGTACCAAGAGACCCAGTACTTC
TRBJ1-1 | TRBV2 | TRBD1 | few | CANLRTGRAEAFF | TGTGCCAACCTCCGGACAGGGAGGGCTGAAGCTTTCTTT